The 10 T cell receptor beta chains below all came from one sample that was sequenced in a study of blood T cell repertoires in COVID-19. Clones were read by immunoSEQ multiplex PCR, and TCRdb kept only the in-frame ones, dropping some. Found here are about 36,000 clones, roughly 77% of them singletons; the top ten hold around two fifths. The sample taken for sequencing was peripheral blood. The receptors were gathered from a human donor in a cohort sampled during active or convalescent COVID-19. The donor label of this sample is uncertain.

This rearrangement joins TRBV6-5 to TRBJ2-1; 9 nucleotides agree with TRBD1. There are 16 residues in the CDR3. Germline CDR1 MNHEY, CDR2 SVGAGI. Trimming took 1 base from V and 8 from J; bases not matched to a gene: 9. The CDR3 DNA sequence: TGTGCCAGCAGTTACTTGACAGGGGGACTCGGCGATGAGCAGTTCTTC. Protein product: CASSYLTGGLGDEQFF.

The chain carries TRBV5-4 and TRBJ2-1; TRBD1 aligns across 10 bases. The CDR3 loop spans 16 amino acids. Germline V gives CDR1 SGHNT, CDR2 YYREEE (reference sequence). The V and J ends lost 4 bases and 4 bases, in that order; junction bases with no gene match: 8. The CDR3 here is CASSATGTGAYNEQFF. The CDR3 coding sequence is TGTGCCAGCAGCGCGACCGGGACAGGGGCATACAATGAGCAGTTCTTC.

The J gene is TRBJ2-5, the V gene TRBV5-5; D is perhaps TRBD2 (6 bases). There are 14 residues in the CDR3. Germline CDR1 reads SGHKS; CDR2 reads YYEKEE (reference sequence). Trimming pared 6 bases from V and 4 bases from J, leaving 16 bases between. The CDR3 DNA sequence: TGTGCCAGCAAGCCAATGGGAGGTGGAGAGACCCAGTACTTC. Translated: CASKPMGGGETQYF.

This clone was recorded once. The chain carries TRBV30 and TRBJ2-1; no definite D call. Germline-derived CDR1 and CDR2 are GTSNPN and SVGIG (reference sequence). This CDR3 contains 12 residues. Trimming removed 3 bases at V and 5 bases at J, with 8 bases between. Written as DNA, the CDR3 is TGTGCCTGGAGGAGGTCGAACAATGAGCAGTTCTTC. It yields the protein CAWRRSNNEQFF.

The rearrangement links TRBV11-3 to TRBJ1-3; D is unclear. CDR1 SGHNT and CDR2 YENEEA come from the germline V gene. This CDR3 contains 14 residues. Trimming removed 6 bases from V and 0 bases from J, with 9 bases in between. CDR3 protein: CASSKGDSGNTIYF. In DNA, the CDR3 is TGTGCCAGCAGTAAAGGAGACTCTGGAAACACCATATATTTT.

This sequence joins TRBV6-2 or TRBV6-3 and TRBJ2-3; D is unclear. The CDR3 contains 14 residues. CDR1 is MNHEY, CDR2 SVGEGT, per germline. Trimming removed 0 bases from V and 9 bases from J, with 13 bases in between. The CDR3 spells CASSYSFASRTQYF. CDR3 bases: TGTGCCAGCAGTTACTCTTTCGCCTCGAGGACGCAGTATTTT.

CDR3 nucleotides: TGTGCCAGCAGTTACTCAGACACCACCGTGGGGACCCAGTACTTC. Translation gives CASSYSDTTVGTQYF. This chain connects TRBV6-5 to TRBJ2-5; D remains unclear. CDR3 length: 15 residues. Looked up from germline, CDR1 is MNHEY and CDR2 is SVGAGI. Trimming stripped 0 bases from V and 7 bases from J, with 15 bases between.

This clone has only one observation. The V gene is TRBV7-2, the J gene TRBJ2-1; 11 positions match TRBD2. The CDR3 spans 17 residues. Germline loops: CDR1 SGHTA, CDR2 FQGNSA. The V segment lost 5 bases and the J segment 0 bases; nucleotides outside the gene matches: 6. The CDR3 protein is CASSLPGLAASYNEQFF. The CDR3 nucleotides read TGTGCCAGCAGCCTTCCGGGACTAGCGGCCTCCTACAATGAGCAGTTCTTC.

The rearrangement uses TRBV19 and TRBJ2-5; 12 nucleotides align to TRBD2. Trimming removed 1 base from V and 1 base from J; junction bases left unmatched: 7. Germline V gene lookup returns CDR1 LNHDA and CDR2 SQIVND (reference sequence). The CDR3 is 18 amino acids. CDR3 in DNA: TGTGCCAGTAGTATAGGGGCTAGCGGGAGGGCCTTCCAAGAGACCCAGTACTTC. This codes for CASSIGASGRAFQETQYF.

The rearrangement joins TRBV11-2 to TRBJ2-7, with TRBD2 as a possible D gene (5 bases). V was clipped by 3 bases and J by 5 bases, with 17 bases between them. The CDR3 length is 15 residues. In germline, CDR1 is SGHAT, CDR2 FQNNGV. CDR3 sequence: CASSLQQRRLDEQYF. DNA of the CDR3: TGTGCCAGCAGCTTGCAGCAGCGGCGGCTTGACGAGCAGTACTTC. Filled out from reference TRBV11-2 and TRBJ2-7, the complete variable domain reads EAGVAQSPRYKIIEKRQSVAFWCNPISGHATLYWYQQILGQGPKLLIQFQNNGVVDDSQLPKDRFSAERLKGVDSTLKIQPAKLEDSAVYLCASSLQQRRLDEQYFGPGTRLTVT.